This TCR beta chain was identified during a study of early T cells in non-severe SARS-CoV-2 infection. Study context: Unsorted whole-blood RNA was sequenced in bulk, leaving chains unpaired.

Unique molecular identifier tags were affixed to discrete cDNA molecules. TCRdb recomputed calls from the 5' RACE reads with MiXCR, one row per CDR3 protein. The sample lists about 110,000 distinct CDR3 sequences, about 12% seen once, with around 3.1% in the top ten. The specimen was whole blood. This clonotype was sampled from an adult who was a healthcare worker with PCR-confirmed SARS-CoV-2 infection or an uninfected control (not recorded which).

CDR3 DNA sequence: TGTGCCAGCAGCCAAGAGTACGGGGCTACCGAGCAGTACTTC. It is translated as CASSQEYGATEQYF. The gene calls are TRBV4-2 and TRBJ2-7; D may correspond to TRBD1 or TRBD2 (5 bases each). This CDR3 region has 14 residues. V gave up 0 bases and J gave up 6 bases, with 12 bases separating them. Germline assignment: CDR1 LGHNA and CDR2 YNFKEQ.